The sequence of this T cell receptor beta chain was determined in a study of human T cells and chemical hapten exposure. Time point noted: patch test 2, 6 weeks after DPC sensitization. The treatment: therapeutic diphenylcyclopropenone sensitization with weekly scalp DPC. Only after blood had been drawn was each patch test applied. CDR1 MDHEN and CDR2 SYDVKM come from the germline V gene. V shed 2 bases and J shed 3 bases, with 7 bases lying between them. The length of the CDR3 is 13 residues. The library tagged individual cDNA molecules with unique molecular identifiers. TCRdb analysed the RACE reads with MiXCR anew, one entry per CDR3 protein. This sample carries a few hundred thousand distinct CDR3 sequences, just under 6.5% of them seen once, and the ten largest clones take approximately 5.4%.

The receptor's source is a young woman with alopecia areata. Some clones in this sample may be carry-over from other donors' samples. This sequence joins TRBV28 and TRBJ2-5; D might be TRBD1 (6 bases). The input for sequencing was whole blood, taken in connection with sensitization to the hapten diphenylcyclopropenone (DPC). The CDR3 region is CASSLEGEETQYF. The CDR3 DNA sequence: TGTGCCAGCAGTTTAGAGGGGGAAGAGACCCAGTACTTC.